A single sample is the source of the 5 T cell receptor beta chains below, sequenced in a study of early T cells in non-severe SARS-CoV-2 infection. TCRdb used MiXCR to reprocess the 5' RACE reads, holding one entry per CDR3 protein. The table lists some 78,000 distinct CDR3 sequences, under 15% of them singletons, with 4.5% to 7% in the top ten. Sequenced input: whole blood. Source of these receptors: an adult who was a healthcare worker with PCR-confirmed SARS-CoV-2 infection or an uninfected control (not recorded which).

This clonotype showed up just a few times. CDR3 in DNA: TGCGCCAGCAGCTTGACTAGCGGGGGGGCGAGTGAGCAGTTCTTC. Protein product: CASSLTSGGASEQFF. The rearrangement joins TRBV5-1 to TRBJ2-1, with TRBD2 identical over 13 bases. Germline CDR1 is SGHRS and CDR2 is YFSETQ. The length of the CDR3 is 15 residues. J lost 9 bases, V lost 1 base, and 4 bases had no gene match.

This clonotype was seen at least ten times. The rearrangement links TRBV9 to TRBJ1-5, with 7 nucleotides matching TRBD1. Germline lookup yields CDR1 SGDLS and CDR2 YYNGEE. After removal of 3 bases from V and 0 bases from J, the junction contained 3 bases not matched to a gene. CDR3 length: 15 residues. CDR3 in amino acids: CASSAGGNSNQPQHF. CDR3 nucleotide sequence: TGTGCCAGCAGCGCAGGGGGGAATAGCAATCAGCCCCAGCATTTT. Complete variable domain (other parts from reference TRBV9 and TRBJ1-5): DSGVTQTPKHLITATGQRVTLRCSPRSGDLSVYWYQQSLDQGLQFLIQYYNGEERAKGNILERFSAQQFPDLHSELNLSSLELGDSALYFCASSAGGNSNQPQHFGDGTRLSIL.

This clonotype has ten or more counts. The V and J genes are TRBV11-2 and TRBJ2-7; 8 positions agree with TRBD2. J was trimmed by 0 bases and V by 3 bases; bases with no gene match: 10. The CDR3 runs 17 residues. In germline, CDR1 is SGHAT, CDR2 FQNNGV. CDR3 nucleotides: TGTGCCAGCAGCTTTATCCGGGGGGGCCCGAGCTCCTACGAGCAGTACTTC. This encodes CASSFIRGGPSSYEQYF.

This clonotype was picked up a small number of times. CDR3 sequence reads: CASSLSGVKAEAFF. In nucleotides, the CDR3 is TGTGCCAGCAGTTTATCGGGGGTTAAAGCTGAAGCTTTCTTT. The rearrangement joins TRBV27 to TRBJ1-1; a weak D match, TRBD1 (5 bases). Trimming removed 0 bases at V and 6 bases at J, with 11 bases between. Germline CDR1 and CDR2: MNHEY and SMNVEV (reference sequence). The CDR3 contains 14 residues.

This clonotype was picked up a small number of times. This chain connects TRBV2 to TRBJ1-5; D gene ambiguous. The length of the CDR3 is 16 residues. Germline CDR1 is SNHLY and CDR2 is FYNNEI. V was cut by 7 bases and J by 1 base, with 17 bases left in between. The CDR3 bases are TGTGCCAGCACTCCTAGCCGCGGGTTGAGCAATCAGCCCCAGCATTTT. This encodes CASTPSRGLSNQPQHF. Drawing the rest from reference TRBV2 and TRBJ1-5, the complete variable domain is EPEVTQTPSHQVTQMGQEVILRCVPISNHLYFYWYRQILGQKVEFLVSFYNNEISEKSEIFDDQFSVERPDGSNFTLKIRSTKLEDSAMYFCASTPSRGLSNQPQHFGDGTRLSIL.